Presented here are 13 T cell receptor beta chains from one specimen sequenced in a study of vaccination and CD4 T cells after COVID-19. Specified treatment: roughly 11-day PBMC culture with coronavirus spike peptide pools or control peptides (ViraFEST assay). For these receptors, no antigen is known. Cultured CD4+ T-cell DNA underwent Oncomine TCR Beta short-read sequencing. From the PCR reads, TCRdb called clonotypes with MiXCR, one entry per CDR3 protein. The data contain 15,000 to 17,000 distinct CDR3 sequences, approximately 40% of them singletons. The sequenced sample consisted of cultured CD4+ T cells from blood. Receptors were obtained from a human donor with COVID-19.

The chain employs TRBV19 and TRBJ2-5; possible D gene TRBD1, 6 bases. Germline V gene lookup returns CDR1 LNHDA and CDR2 SQIVND (reference sequence). Deletions cut 5 bases from V and 4 bases from J, with 17 bases between. CDR3 length equals 15 residues. CDR3 nucleotides: TGTGCCAGTAGTTCGGACAGCATAAGAGGAGAGACCCAGTACTTC. Translated: CASSSDSIRGETQYF.

The chain recombines TRBV12-3 or TRBV12-4 with TRBJ2-5; 7 bases fit TRBD2. V was clipped by 4 bases and J by 1 base; unmatched bases: 3. The CDR3 spans 14 residues. CDR3 residues: CASSWGTIQETQYF. The DNA of the CDR3 is TGTGCCAGCAGTTGGGGGACTATCCAAGAGACCCAGTACTTC.

The chain combines TRBV20-1 with TRBJ1-5, with a possible D match to TRBD1 (5 bases). CDR1 and CDR2 (germline): DFQATT, SNEGSKA (reference sequence). Between the trimmed V and J ends, which lost 6 bases and 6 bases, there was a span of 12 bases. The CDR3 consists of 12 residues. CDR3 loop: CSARAGSQPQHF. CDR3 in DNA: TGCAGTGCCAGGGCGGGAAGTCAGCCCCAGCATTTT.

This chain links TRBV7-8 with TRBJ1-5; D might be TRBD1 (6 bases). V gave up 3 bases and J gave up 2 bases, with 14 bases separating them. This CDR3 comprises 16 residues. Germline CDR1 SGHVS, CDR2 FQNEAQ. CDR3 sequence: CASSFTDRMGNQPQHF. CDR3 DNA sequence: TGTGCCAGCAGCTTCACTGACAGGATGGGCAATCAGCCCCAGCATTTT.

V is TRBV14 and J is TRBJ1-6; a weak D match, TRBD1 (5 bases). The CDR3 runs 14 residues. V was shortened by 3 bases and J by 7 bases, with 10 bases between the two germline ends. Germline CDR1 is SGHDN and CDR2 is FVKESK. The CDR3 here is CASSQLTVNSPLHF. In DNA form, the CDR3 reads TGTGCCAGCAGCCAGTTGACAGTGAATTCACCCCTCCACTTT.

The sample holds a few counts of this clonotype. V gene TRBV24-1 combines with J gene TRBJ1-5; D perhaps matches TRBD1 (6 bases). Germline CDR1 is KGHDR and CDR2 is SFDVKD. The CDR3 is made up of 14 amino acids. V lost 4 bases and J lost 6, with 12 bases in between. The CDR3 loop is CATSESGAGQPQHF. The CDR3 DNA reads TGTGCCACCAGTGAGTCAGGGGCTGGTCAGCCCCAGCATTTT.

This clonotype was counted between two and nine times. The rearrangement joins TRBV19 to TRBJ1-5, with D tentatively TRBD1 (5 bases). Germline V gene lookup returns CDR1 LNHDA and CDR2 SQIVND (reference sequence). The CDR3 spans 14 residues. The ends were cut back, 6 bases at V and 0 bases at J, with 9 bases in the middle. The CDR3 nucleotides read TGTGCCAGTAGGGGGACGTATAGCAATCAGCCCCAGCATTTT. Its translation is CASRGTYSNQPQHF. Complete variable domain (other parts from reference TRBV19 and TRBJ1-5): DGGITQSPKYLFRKEGQNVTLSCEQNLNHDAMYWYRQDPGQGLRLIYYSQIVNDFQKGDIAEGYSVSREKKESFPLTVTSAQKNPTAFYLCASRGTYSNQPQHFGDGTRLSIL.

This rearrangement joins TRBV14 to TRBJ1-6; D remains unclear. Germline CDR1 and CDR2: SGHDN and FVKESK. The CDR3 has 13 amino acids. V was cut by 0 bases and J by 11 bases, with 8 bases left in between. The CDR3 coding sequence is TGTGCCAGCAGCCAAGATGAGAGGGCACCCCTCCACTTT. Encoded protein: CASSQDERAPLHF.

This clonotype was observed a few times. The chain recombines TRBV6-5 with TRBJ2-7, with 8 bases matching TRBD2. The CDR3 length is 16 residues. Germline CDR1 reads MNHEY; CDR2 reads SVGAGI. V was pared by 2 bases and J by 2 bases, with 8 bases of the junction left unmatched. CDR3 coding DNA: TGTGCCAGCAGTTACGGCGGGGGGACAACAACCTACGAGCAGTACTTC. Residues: CASSYGGGTTTYEQYF.

This clonotype was recorded a few times. J is TRBJ2-1 and V is TRBV30; weak D call: TRBD2 (5 bases). Per germline, CDR1 GTSNPN and CDR2 SVGIG (reference sequence). Trimming stripped 2 bases from V and 6 bases from J, with 14 bases between. This CDR3 region has 14 residues. The CDR3 spells CAWSPGERLNEQFF. The DNA for the CDR3 is TGTGCCTGGAGTCCCGGGGAGCGGCTCAATGAGCAGTTCTTC.

The V call is TRBV23-1, the J call TRBJ2-5; the D gene is possibly TRBD1 (5 bases). TRBV23-1 carries the ORF label, with uncertain function. The CDR3 has 13 residues. The V gene lost 9 bases and the J gene lost 2 bases, with 13 bases spanning the gap. CDR3 protein: CARGRKLQETQYF. CDR3 DNA sequence: TGCGCCAGGGGGCGCAAATTACAAGAGACCCAGTACTTC.

The chain uses TRBV30 and TRBJ2-5; D tentatively reads TRBD1 or TRBD2 (6 bases each). The CDR3 is 12 residues long. The germline V gene encodes CDR1 GTSNPN and CDR2 SVGIG (reference sequence). The germline V and J ends were trimmed by 3 bases and 5 bases, with 10 bases remaining between them. The CDR3 region is CAWSRGGETQYF. The CDR3 coding sequence is TGTGCCTGGAGCCGAGGGGGGGAGACCCAGTACTTC.

V usage is TRBV27 and J usage is TRBJ2-1; D uncertain. The CDR3 is made up of 16 amino acids. V gave up 6 bases and J gave up 1 base, with 16 bases separating them. In germline, CDR1 is MNHEY, CDR2 SMNVEV (reference sequence). DNA of the CDR3: TGTGCCAGCAGCCACCCCGTGGGTCGGTCCTACAATGAGCAGTTCTTC. Its translation: CASSHPVGRSYNEQFF.